The 17 T cell receptor beta chains presented below share a single source sample, sequenced in a study of blood T cell repertoires in COVID-19. Here immunoSEQ multiplex PCR was the method, and the copy in TCRdb shows in-frame clones only, minus some. The sample contains roughly 130,000 clones, approximately 88% of which appear only once. The specimen was PBMCs or T cells enriched from blood (not recorded which). These receptors were taken from a man aged 40-49 years with acute COVID-19.

The V and J genes are TRBV4-3 and TRBJ2-5; 12 nucleotides line up with TRBD2. With 3 bases clipped from V and 13 bases from J, the junction kept 6 bases outside the gene matches. This CDR3 is 13 amino acids long. Per the germline V gene, CDR1 is LGHNA and CDR2 is YSLEER. This chain's CDR3 is CASSHGLAGYLYF. The CDR3 DNA follows: TGCGCCAGCAGCCACGGACTAGCGGGGTACCTGTACTTC.

The CDR3 sequence: CASSPPWTHYNSPLHF. The CDR3 nucleotides are TGTGCCAGCAGTCCTCCGTGGACACATTATAATTCACCCCTCCACTTT. The V and J genes are TRBV28 and TRBJ1-6; weak D call: TRBD1 (5 bases). The V end was cut by 5 bases, the J end by 4 bases, with 15 bases between. Germline assignment: CDR1 MDHEN and CDR2 SYDVKM. This CDR3 is 16 amino acids long.

The rearrangement uses TRBV30 and TRBJ1-3; D uncertain. V dropped 4 bases and J dropped 4 bases, with 11 bases sitting between them. Germline V gives CDR1 GTSNPN, CDR2 SVGIG (reference sequence). The CDR3 is made up of 13 amino acids. The CDR3 loop is CAWTKTRGNTIYF. CDR3 DNA: TGTGCCTGGACCAAAACGCGAGGAAACACCATATATTTT.

The CDR3 nucleotides read TGTGCCAGCAGTAGGACAACCAACACTGAAGCTTTCTTT. Translated, it gives CASSRTTNTEAFF. The chain couples TRBV6-5 to TRBJ1-1, with a weak D call TRBD1 (5 bases). The V end lost 5 bases, the J end lost 2 bases, and 9 bases lay between the germline ends. Per the germline V gene, CDR1 is MNHEY and CDR2 is SVGAGI. CDR3 length: 13 residues.

V usage is TRBV19 and J usage is TRBJ1-5; D not resolved. The germline gives CDR1 LNHDA, CDR2 SQIVND (reference sequence). V lost 5 bases and J lost 2, with 4 bases in between. This CDR3 region has 12 residues. CDR3 protein: CASSEGNQPQHF. CDR3 DNA sequence: TGTGCCAGTAGTGAGGGCAATCAGCCCCAGCATTTT.

The genes are TRBV5-6 and TRBJ1-2; TRBD1 matches at 8 bases. This CDR3 comprises 18 residues. Unmatched junction bases numbered 25, after V lost 7 bases and J lost 8 bases. Germline V gene sequence: CDR1 SGHDT, CDR2 YYEEEE. The CDR3, as DNA: TGTGCCAGCGGGGAGGGGTTGGGGACAGGAAGATTCTATGGAGGCTACACCTTC. Protein: CASGEGLGTGRFYGGYTF.

The chain combines TRBV18 with TRBJ2-7, with 7 positions matching TRBD2. Germline CDR1 KGHSH, CDR2 LQKENI. This CDR3 comprises 15 residues. The J segment lost 2 bases and the V segment lost 3 bases, leaving 7 bases of the junction unmatched. The CDR3 region is CASSPSASGTYEQYF. The CDR3 DNA is TGTGCCAGCTCACCCTCGGCTAGCGGTACCTACGAGCAGTACTTC.

Only a few counts were recorded for this clone. The chain links TRBV2 to TRBJ1-2, with 12 positions matching TRBD1. The CDR3 is 13 residues long. After removal of 7 bases from V and 7 bases from J, the junction contained 4 bases not matched to a gene. Per germline, CDR1 SNHLY and CDR2 FYNNEI. The CDR3 DNA reads TGTGCCAGCAAGGGACAGGGGGCTCCTGGCTACACCTTC. It encodes CASKGQGAPGYTF.

The chain employs TRBV15 and TRBJ2-1; 12 nucleotides align to TRBD2. CDR3 length: 16 residues. Germline-derived CDR1 and CDR2 are LNHNV and YYDKDF (reference sequence). The J segment lost 7 bases and the V segment lost 0 bases, leaving 4 bases of the junction unmatched. For the CDR3, the DNA is TGTGCCACCAGCAGAGATTTCACTAGCGGGGGGAATGAGCAGTTCTTC. Protein sequence: CATSRDFTSGGNEQFF. The full variable domain, with the rest looked up from reference TRBV15 and TRBJ2-1, is DAMVIQNPRYQVTQFGKPVTLSCSQTLNHNVMYWYQQKSSQAPKLLFHYYDKDFNNEADTPDNFQSRRPNTSFCFLDIRSPGLGDTAMYLCATSRDFTSGGNEQFFGPGTRLTVL.

The chain couples TRBV27 to TRBJ1-4; D not resolved. V gave up 4 bases and J gave up 0 bases, with 6 bases separating them. The CDR3 contains 14 residues. Germline V gene data show CDR1 as MNHEY and CDR2 as SMNVEV (reference sequence). The CDR3 DNA is TGTGCCAGCAGTTCACCGGCAACTAATGAAAAACTGTTTTTT. Translating gives CASSSPATNEKLFF.

The chain uses TRBV28 and TRBJ1-6; possible D gene TRBD1, 5 bases. CDR1 and CDR2 from the germline V gene are MDHEN and SYDVKM. This CDR3 is 15 amino acids long. The V end was cut by 7 bases, the J end by 5 bases, with 15 bases between. The CDR3 DNA reads TGTGCCAGCATCTTCTCGGGGGGGAATAATTCACCCCTCCACTTT. This sequence encodes CASIFSGGNNSPLHF.

The genes are TRBV7-9 and TRBJ2-1; D call uncertain. The germline V gene encodes CDR1 SEHNR and CDR2 FQNEAQ (reference sequence). V lost 4 bases, J lost 0 bases, and 19 bases lay in between. This CDR3 is 18 amino acids long. As DNA, the CDR3 is TGTGCCAGCAGCTCCGAGCAGAGGAGCGCCGGCTCCTACAATGAGCAGTTCTTC. It is translated as CASSSEQRSAGSYNEQFF. Filled out from reference TRBV7-9 and TRBJ2-1, the complete variable domain reads DTGVSQNPRHKITKRGQNVTFRCDPISEHNRLYWYRQTLGQGPEFLTYFQNEAQLEKSRLLSDRFSAERPKGSFSTLEIQRTEQGDSAMYLCASSSEQRSAGSYNEQFFGPGTRLTVL.

This rearrangement joins TRBV6-4 to TRBJ1-2; D is possibly TRBD1 (5 bases). CDR1 is MRHNA, CDR2 SNTAGT, per germline. V shed 6 bases and J shed 1 base, with 15 bases lying between them. The CDR3 consists of 15 residues. In nucleotides, the CDR3 is TGTGCCAGCAGAGATAAACTACAGGTTAACTATGGCTACACCTTC. Amino acids: CASRDKLQVNYGYTF.

The V gene is TRBV30, the J gene TRBJ2-1; 7 bases are shared with TRBD2. This CDR3 comprises 14 residues. Germline V gives CDR1 GTSNPN, CDR2 SVGIG (reference sequence). V lost 6 bases to trimming and J lost 9 bases; unmatched junction nucleotides: 14. Here the CDR3 reads CACVASGLRGEQFF. In DNA, the CDR3 is TGTGCCTGCGTGGCTAGCGGACTACGAGGTGAGCAGTTCTTC. Using reference TRBV30 and TRBJ2-1 for the parts outside the CDR3, the full variable domain is SQTIHQWPATLVQPVGSPLSLECTVEGTSNPNLYWYRQAAGRGLQLLFYSVGIGQISSEVPQNLSASRPQDRQFILSSKKLLLSDSGFYLCACVASGLRGEQFFGPGTRLTVL.

This chain uses TRBV25-1 with TRBJ2-3, with 8 bases fitting TRBD2. The CDR3 extends over 13 amino acids. The V and J ends lost 10 bases and 6 bases, in that order; junction bases with no gene match: 9. Per germline, CDR1 MGHDK and CDR2 SYGVNS. CDR3 coding DNA: TGTGCCACCAGGACTAGCTGGGGGGATACGCAGTATTTT. This codes for CATRTSWGDTQYF.

The CDR3 coding sequence is TGTGCCAGCAGCTTAGAGTGGACAGGGGTGGGTGGCTACACCTTC. It translates to CASSLEWTGVGGYTF. V usage is TRBV7-2 and J usage is TRBJ1-2; the match to TRBD1 covers 9 bases. CDR3 size: 15 residues. The J segment lost 7 bases and the V segment lost 1 base, leaving 7 bases of the junction unmatched. Germline lookup yields CDR1 SGHTA and CDR2 FQGNSA.

The V gene is TRBV5-1, the J gene TRBJ2-1, with D maybe TRBD1 (6 bases). The germline gives CDR1 SGHRS, CDR2 YFSETQ. There are 17 residues in the CDR3. Deletions cut 4 bases from V and 0 bases from J, with 17 bases between. Here the CDR3 reads CASSPGPTGSSYNEQFF. CDR3 nucleotide sequence: TGCGCCAGCAGCCCTGGGCCGACAGGTAGCTCCTACAATGAGCAGTTCTTC.